The TCR beta chain described here comes from a study of regulatory T cells in long-lasting Graves disease. V was shortened by 5 bases and J by 8 bases, with 24 bases between the two germline ends. CDR3 length: 17 residues. This clonotype appeared many times. CDR3 regions were amplified by Arm-PCR using iRepertoire HTBI primers to build TCR beta libraries. TCRdb fed the multiplex PCR reads into MiXCR, producing one record per CDR3 protein. In the table there are some 330,000 distinct CDR3 sequences, 12% of which are singletons. Time point of the sample: newly diagnosed GD, antithyroid drugs for less than 3 months. Following extraction of RNA from PBMCs, that RNA was used to make the TCR library. In addition, the sample was reused for a study of T cells in Graves' hyperthyroidism and ophthalmopathy.

The V call is TRBV12-3 or TRBV12-4, the J call TRBJ1-4; TRBD1 might be the D (6 bases). Source: peripheral blood mononuclear cells (PBMCs), taken at new diagnosis, from a patient treated with antithyroid drugs. This TCR was sampled from a young woman with Graves disease. This CDR3 is CASSHLLGGGRLEKLFF. As DNA, the CDR3 is TGTGCCAGCAGTCACCTCCTAGGGGGTGGGAGACTGGAAAAACTGTTTTTT.